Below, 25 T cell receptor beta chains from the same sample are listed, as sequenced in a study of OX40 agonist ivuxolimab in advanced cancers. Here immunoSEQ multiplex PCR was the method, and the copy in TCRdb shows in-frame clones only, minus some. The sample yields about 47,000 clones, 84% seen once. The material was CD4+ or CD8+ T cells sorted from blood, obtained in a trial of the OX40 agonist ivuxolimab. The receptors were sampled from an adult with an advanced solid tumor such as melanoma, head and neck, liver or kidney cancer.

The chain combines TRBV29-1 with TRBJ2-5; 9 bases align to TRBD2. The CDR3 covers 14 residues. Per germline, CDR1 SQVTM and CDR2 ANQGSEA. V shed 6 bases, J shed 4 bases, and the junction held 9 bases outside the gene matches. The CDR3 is CSVESGGGGETQYF. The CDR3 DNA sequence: TGCAGCGTGGAATCGGGCGGGGGGGGAGAGACCCAGTACTTC.

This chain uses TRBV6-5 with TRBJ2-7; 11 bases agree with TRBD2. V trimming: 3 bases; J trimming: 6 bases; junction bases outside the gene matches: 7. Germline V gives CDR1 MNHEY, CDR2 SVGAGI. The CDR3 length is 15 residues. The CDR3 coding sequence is TGTGCCAGCAGTTATAGCGGGGGGGCTAGTTCCGAGCAGTACTTC. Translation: CASSYSGGASSEQYF.

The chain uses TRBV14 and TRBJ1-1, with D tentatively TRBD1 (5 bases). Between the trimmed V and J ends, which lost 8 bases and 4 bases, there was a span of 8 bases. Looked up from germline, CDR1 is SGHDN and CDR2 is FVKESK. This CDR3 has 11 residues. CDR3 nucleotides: TGTGCCAGCGGGAGGGGCACTGAAGCTTTCTTT. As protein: CASGRGTEAFF.

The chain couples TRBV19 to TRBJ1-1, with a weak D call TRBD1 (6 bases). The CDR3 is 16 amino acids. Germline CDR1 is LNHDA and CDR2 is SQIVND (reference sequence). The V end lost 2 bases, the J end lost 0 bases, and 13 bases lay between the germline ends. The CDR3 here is CASSIIGGGVNTEAFF. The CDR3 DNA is TGTGCCAGTAGTATAATAGGGGGGGGCGTGAACACTGAAGCTTTCTTT.

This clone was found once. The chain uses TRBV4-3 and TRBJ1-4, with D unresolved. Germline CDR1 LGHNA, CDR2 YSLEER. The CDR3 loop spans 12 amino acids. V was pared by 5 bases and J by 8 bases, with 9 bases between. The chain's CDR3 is CASSEGREKLFF. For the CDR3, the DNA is TGCGCCAGCAGCGAAGGGAGAGAAAAACTGTTTTTT.

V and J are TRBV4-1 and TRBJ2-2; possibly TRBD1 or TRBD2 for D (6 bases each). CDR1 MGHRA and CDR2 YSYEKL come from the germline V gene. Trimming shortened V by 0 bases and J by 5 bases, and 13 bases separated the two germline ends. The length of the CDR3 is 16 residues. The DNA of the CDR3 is TGCGCCAGCAGCCAAGAGGGGGGCCTTGTGACCGGGGAGCTGTTTTTT. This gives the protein CASSQEGGLVTGELFF.

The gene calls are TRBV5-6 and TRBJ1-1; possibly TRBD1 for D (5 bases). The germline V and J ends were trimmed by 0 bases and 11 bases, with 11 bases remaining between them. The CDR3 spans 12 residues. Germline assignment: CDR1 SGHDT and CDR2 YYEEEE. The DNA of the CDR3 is TGTGCCAGCAGCTTGGGGTCAGGGTGGGCTTTCTTT. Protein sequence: CASSLGSGWAFF.

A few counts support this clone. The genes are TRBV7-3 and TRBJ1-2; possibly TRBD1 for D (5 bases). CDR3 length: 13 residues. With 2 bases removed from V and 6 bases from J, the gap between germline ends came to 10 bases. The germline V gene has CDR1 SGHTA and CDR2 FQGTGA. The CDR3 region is CASSLVGDHGYTF. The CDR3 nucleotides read TGTGCCAGCAGCTTAGTAGGGGATCATGGCTACACCTTC.

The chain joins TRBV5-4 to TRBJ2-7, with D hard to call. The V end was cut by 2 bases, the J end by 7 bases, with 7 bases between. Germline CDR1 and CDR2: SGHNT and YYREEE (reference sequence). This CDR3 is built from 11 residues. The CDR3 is CASSFGVEQYF. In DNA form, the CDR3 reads TGTGCCAGCAGCTTTGGAGTGGAGCAGTACTTC. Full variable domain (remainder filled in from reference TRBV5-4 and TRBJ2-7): ETGVTQSPTHLIKTRGQQVTLRCSSQSGHNTVSWYQQALGQGPQFIFQYYREEENGRGNFPPRFSGLQFPNYSSELNVNALELDDSALYLCASSFGVEQYFGPGTRLTVT.

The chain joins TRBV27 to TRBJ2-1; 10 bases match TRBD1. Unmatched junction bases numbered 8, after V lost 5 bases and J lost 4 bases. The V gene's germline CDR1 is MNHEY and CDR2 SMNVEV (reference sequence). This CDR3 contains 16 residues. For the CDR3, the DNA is TGTGCCAGCAGTCGCCTCCGGGACAGGGGTTACAATGAGCAGTTCTTC. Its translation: CASSRLRDRGYNEQFF.

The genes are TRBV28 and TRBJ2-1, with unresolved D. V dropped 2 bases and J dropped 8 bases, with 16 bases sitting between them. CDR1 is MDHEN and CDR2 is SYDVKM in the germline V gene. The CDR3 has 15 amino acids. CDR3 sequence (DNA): TGTGCCAGCAGTTTAGCCGGGCAAGAGGCCGATGAGCAGTTCTTC. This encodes CASSLAGQEADEQFF. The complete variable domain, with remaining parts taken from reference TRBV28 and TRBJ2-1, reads DVKVTQSSRYLVKRTGEKVFLECVQDMDHENMFWYRQDPGLGLRLIYFSYDVKMKEKGDIPEGYSVSREKKERFSLILESASTNQTSMYLCASSLAGQEADEQFFGPGTRLTVL.

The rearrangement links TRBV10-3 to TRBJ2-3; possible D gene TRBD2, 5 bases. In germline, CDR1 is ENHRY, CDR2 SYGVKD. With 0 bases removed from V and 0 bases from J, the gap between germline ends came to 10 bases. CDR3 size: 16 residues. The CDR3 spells CAISESYGGSTDTQYF. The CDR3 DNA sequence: TGTGCCATCAGTGAGTCTTACGGCGGGAGCACAGATACGCAGTATTTT.

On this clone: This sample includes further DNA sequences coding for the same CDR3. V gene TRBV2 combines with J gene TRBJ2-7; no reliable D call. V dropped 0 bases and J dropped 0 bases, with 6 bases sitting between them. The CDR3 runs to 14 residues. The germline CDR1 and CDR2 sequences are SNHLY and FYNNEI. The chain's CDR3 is CASSEATRSYEQYF. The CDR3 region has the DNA TGTGCCAGCAGTGAAGCAACCCGCTCCTACGAGCAGTACTTC.

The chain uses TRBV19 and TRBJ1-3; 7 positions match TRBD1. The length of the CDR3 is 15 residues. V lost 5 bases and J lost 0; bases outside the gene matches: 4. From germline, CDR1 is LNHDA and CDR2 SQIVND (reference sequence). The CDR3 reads CASSPGQSSGNTIYF. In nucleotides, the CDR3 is TGTGCCAGTAGTCCGGGACAGAGCTCTGGAAACACCATATATTTT.

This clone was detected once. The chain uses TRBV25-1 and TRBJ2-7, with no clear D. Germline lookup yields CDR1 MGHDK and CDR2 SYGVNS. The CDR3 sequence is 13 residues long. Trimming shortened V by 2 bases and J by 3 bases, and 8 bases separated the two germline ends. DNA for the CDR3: TGTGCCAGCAGTGAAGGAGACGGCTACGAGCAGTACTTC. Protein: CASSEGDGYEQYF.

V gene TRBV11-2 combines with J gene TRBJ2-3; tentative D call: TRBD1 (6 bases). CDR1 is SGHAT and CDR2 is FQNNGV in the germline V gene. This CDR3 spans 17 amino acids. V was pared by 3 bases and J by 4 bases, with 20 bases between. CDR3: CASSFPHQGSGSDTQYF. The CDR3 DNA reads TGTGCCAGCAGCTTTCCTCACCAGGGGTCGGGGTCAGATACGCAGTATTTT.

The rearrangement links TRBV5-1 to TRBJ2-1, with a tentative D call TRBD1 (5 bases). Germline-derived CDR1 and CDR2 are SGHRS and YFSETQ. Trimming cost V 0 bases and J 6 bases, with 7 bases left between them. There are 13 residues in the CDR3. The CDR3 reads CASSLADTNEQFF. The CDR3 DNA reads TGCGCCAGCAGCTTGGCGGACACCAATGAGCAGTTCTTC.

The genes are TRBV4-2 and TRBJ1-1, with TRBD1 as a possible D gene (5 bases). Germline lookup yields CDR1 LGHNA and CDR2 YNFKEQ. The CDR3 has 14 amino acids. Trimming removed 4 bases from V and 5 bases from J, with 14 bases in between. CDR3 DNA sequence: TGTGCCAGCAGCCCCACGGGGGTATATACTGAAGCTTTCTTT. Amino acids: CASSPTGVYTEAFF.

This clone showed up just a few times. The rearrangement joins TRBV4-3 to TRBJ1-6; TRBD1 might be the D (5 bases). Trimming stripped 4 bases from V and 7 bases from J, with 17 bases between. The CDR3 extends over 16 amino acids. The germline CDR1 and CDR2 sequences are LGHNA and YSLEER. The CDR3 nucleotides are TGCGCCAGCAGCCCGTCCCCGGGGGTTGGCAATTCACCCCTCCACTTT. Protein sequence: CASSPSPGVGNSPLHF.

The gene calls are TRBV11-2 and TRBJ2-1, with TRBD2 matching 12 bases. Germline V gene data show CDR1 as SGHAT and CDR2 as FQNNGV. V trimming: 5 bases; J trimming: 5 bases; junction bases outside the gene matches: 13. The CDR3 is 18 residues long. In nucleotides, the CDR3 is TGTGCCAGCAGCGGGGCACCGACTAGCGGGGGTCTCGACAATGAGCAGTTCTTC. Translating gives CASSGAPTSGGLDNEQFF. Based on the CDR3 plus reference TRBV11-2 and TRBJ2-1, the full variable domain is EAGVAQSPRYKIIEKRQSVAFWCNPISGHATLYWYQQILGQGPKLLIQFQNNGVVDDSQLPKDRFSAERLKGVDSTLKIQPAKLEDSAVYLCASSGAPTSGGLDNEQFFGPGTRLTVL.

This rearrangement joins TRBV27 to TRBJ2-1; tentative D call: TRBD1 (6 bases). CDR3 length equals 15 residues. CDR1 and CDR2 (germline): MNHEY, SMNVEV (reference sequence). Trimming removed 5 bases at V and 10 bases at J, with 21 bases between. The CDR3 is CASSVAPGTPAEQFF. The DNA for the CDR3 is TGTGCCAGCAGTGTCGCTCCCGGGACACCAGCCGAGCAGTTCTTC.

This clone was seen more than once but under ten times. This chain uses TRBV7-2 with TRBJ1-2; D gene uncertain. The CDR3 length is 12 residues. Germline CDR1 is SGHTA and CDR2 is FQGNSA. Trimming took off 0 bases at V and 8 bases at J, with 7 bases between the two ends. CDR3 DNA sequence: TGTGCCAGCAGCTTAGCTGGGGAAGGCTACACCTTC. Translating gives CASSLAGEGYTF.

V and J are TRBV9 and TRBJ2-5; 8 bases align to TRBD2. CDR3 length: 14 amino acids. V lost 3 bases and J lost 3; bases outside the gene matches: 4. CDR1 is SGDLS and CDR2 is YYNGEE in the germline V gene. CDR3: CASSDTSGEETQYF. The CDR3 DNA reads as TGTGCCAGCAGCGACACTAGCGGAGAAGAGACCCAGTACTTC.

The CDR3 DNA is TGTGCCAGTAGTATAATAGTGGGCAGTACCCCCTACGAGCAGTACTTC. Translating it yields CASSIIVGSTPYEQYF. The rearrangement links TRBV19 to TRBJ2-7; D call uncertain. The CDR3 contains 16 residues. Germline V gives CDR1 LNHDA, CDR2 SQIVND (reference sequence). V dropped 2 bases and J dropped 2 bases, with 16 bases sitting between them.

The CDR3 region is CASSEARGTDTQYF. In nucleotides, the CDR3 is TGTGCCAGCAGTGAAGCGCGGGGTACAGATACGCAGTATTTT. The V call is TRBV6-1, the J call TRBJ2-3, with TRBD2 as a possible D gene (6 bases). CDR1 and CDR2 (germline): MNHNS, SASEGT. The CDR3 length is 14 residues. V shed 0 bases and J shed 3 bases, with 7 bases lying between them.